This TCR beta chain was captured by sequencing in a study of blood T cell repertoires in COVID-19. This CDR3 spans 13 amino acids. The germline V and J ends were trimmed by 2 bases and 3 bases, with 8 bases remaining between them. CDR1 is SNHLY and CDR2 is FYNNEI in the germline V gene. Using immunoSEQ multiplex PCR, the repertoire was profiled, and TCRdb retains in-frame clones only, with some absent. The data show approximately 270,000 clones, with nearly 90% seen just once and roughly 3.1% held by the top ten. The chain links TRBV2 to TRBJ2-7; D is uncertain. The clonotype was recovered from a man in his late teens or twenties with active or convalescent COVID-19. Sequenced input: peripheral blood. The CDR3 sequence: CASSEHGFYEQYF. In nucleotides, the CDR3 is TGTGCCAGCAGTGAACACGGGTTCTACGAGCAGTACTTC.